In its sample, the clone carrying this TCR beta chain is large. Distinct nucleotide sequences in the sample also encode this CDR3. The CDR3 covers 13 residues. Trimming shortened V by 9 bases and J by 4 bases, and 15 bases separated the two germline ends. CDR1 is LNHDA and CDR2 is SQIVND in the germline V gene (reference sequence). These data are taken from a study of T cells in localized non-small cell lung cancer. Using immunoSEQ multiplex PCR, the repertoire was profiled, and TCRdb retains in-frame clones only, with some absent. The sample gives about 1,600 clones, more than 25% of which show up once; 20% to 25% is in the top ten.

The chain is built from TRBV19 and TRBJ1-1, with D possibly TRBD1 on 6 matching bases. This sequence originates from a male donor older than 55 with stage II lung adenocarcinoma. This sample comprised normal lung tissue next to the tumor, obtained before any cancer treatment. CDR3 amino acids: CASRPQGGTEAFF. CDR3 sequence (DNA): TGTGCCAGCCGACCACAGGGAGGCACTGAAGCTTTCTTT.